This T cell receptor (beta chain) is drawn from a study of shared clonotypes between healthy human individuals. Naive CD8 cells lacked CD45RO, underwent positive selection for CCR7 and left out terminally differentiated effector memory CD45RA+ cells. Trimming removed 1 base from V and 2 bases from J, with 23 bases in between. CDR3 size: 19 residues. Looked up from germline, CDR1 is MNHEY and CDR2 is SMNVEV (reference sequence). Each sorted subset replicate got 200 ng genomic DNA, approximately 27,000 genomes. Sequencing was performed with immunoSEQ multiplex PCR; in TCRdb, only in-frame clones are kept and a portion is missing. In the table there are a few million clones, 85% to 95% of which are singletons. Notes on this clone: The target antigen is unknown.

Findings of the study overall: Larger estimated richness was generally seen in naive subsets than in memory subsets. Since donors were few, the genetic and exposure-history diversity represented was limited.

The V call is TRBV27, the J call TRBJ1-1; D may be TRBD1 (5 bases). This sequence originates from a man between 18 and 29 years old in good health. Some clones in this sample may be carry-over from other donors' samples. Sequencing used naive CD8+ T cells from PBMCs. DNA of the CDR3: TGTGCCAGCAGTTTATGCCTTACACCGGTCCCTACAGGCAACACTGAAGCTTTCTTT. Translated: CASSLCLTPVPTGNTEAFF.